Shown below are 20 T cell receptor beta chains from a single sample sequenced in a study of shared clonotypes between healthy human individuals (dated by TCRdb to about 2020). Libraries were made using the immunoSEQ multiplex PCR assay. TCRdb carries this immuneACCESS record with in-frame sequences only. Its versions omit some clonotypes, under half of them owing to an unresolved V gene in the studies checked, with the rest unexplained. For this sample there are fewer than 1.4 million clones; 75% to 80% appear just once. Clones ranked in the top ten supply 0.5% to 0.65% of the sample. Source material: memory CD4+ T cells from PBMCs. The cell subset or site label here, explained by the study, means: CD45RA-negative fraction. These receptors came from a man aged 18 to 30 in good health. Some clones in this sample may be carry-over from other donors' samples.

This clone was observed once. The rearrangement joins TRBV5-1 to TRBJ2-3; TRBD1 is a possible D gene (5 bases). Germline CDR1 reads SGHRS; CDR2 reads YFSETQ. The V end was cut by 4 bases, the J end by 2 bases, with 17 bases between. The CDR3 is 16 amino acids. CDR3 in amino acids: CASSPSYGRDTDTQYF. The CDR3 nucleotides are TGCGCCAGCAGCCCGAGTTACGGCAGGGACACAGATACGCAGTATTTT.

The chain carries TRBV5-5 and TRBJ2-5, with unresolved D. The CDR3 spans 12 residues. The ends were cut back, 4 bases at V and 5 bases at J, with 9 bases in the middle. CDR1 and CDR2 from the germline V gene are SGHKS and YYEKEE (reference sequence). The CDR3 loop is CASSHPGETQYF. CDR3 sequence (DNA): TGTGCCAGCAGCCACCCCGGGGAGACCCAGTACTTC.

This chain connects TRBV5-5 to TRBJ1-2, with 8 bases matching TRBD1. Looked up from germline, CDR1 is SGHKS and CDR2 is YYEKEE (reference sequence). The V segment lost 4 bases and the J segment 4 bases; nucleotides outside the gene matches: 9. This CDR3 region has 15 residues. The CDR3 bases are TGTGCCAGCAGCACGAGAACTCAGGGGGCCTATGGCTACACCTTC. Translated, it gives CASSTRTQGAYGYTF.

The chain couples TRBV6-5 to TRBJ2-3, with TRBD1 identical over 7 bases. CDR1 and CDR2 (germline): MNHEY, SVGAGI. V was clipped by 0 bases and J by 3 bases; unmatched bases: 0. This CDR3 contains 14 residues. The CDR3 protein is CASSYSTGTDTQYF. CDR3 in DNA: TGTGCCAGCAGTTACTCGACAGGGACAGATACGCAGTATTTT.

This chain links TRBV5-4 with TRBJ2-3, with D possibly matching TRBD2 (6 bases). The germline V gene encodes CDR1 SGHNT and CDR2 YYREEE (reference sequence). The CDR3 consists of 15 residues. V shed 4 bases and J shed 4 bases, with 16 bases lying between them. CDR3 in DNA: TGTGCCAGCAGCCACAGTCCCGGGGGTTCAGATACGCAGTATTTT. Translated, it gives CASSHSPGGSDTQYF.

CDR3: CASSLEATVYNEQFF. CDR3 nucleotide sequence: TGCGCCAGCAGCTTGGAAGCCACTGTCTACAATGAGCAGTTCTTC. This chain connects TRBV5-1 to TRBJ2-1; D call uncertain. V lost 0 bases and J lost 3, with 10 bases in between. The CDR3 extends over 15 amino acids. CDR1 is SGHRS and CDR2 is YFSETQ in the germline V gene.

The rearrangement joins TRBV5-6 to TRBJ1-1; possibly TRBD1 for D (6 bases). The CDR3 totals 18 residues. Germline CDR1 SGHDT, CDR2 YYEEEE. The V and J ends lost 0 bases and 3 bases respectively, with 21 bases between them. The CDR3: CASSLAHSARGGYTEAFF. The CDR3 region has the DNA TGTGCCAGCAGCTTGGCACACTCCGCCAGAGGGGGGTACACTGAAGCTTTCTTT.

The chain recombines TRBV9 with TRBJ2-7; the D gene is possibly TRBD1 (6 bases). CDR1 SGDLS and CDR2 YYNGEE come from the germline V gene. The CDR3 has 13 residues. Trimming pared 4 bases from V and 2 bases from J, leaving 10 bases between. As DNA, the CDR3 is TGTGCCAGCAGCACAGGGCCCACCTACGAGCAGTACTTC. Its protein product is CASSTGPTYEQYF.

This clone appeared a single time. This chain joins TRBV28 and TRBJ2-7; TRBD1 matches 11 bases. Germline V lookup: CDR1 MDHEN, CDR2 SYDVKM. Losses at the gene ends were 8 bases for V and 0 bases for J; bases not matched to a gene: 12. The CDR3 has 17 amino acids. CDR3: CASRYGTGGTYSYEQYF. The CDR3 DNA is TGTGCCAGCCGTTACGGGACAGGGGGTACGTACTCCTACGAGCAGTACTTC.

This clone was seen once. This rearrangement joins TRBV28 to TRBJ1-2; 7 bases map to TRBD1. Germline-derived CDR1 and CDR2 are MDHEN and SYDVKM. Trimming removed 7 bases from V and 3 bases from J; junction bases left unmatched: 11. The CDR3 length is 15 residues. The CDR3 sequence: CASTFLDRVDYGYTF. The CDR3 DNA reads TGTGCCAGCACCTTTCTCGACAGGGTTGACTATGGCTACACCTTC.

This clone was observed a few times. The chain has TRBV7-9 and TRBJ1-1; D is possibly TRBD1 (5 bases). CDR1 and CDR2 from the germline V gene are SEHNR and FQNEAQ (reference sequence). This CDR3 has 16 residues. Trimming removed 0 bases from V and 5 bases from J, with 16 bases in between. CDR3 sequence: CASSLAGQGSRTEAFF. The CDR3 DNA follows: TGTGCCAGCAGCTTAGCGGGCCAGGGTTCGAGGACTGAAGCTTTCTTT.

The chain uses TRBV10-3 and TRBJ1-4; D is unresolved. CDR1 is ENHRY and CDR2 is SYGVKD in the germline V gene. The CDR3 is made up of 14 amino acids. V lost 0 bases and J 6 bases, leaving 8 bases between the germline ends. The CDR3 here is CAISESRSDEKLFF. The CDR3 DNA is TGTGCCATCAGTGAGTCCCGGTCGGATGAAAAACTGTTTTTT.

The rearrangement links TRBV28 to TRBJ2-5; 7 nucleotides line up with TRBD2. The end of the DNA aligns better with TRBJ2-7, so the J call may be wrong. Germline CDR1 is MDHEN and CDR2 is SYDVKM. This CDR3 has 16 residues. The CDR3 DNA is TGTGCCAGCAAAACTCCGCCCGCGGGGGAGCACTACGAGCAGTACTTC. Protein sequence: CASKTPPAGEHYEQYF.

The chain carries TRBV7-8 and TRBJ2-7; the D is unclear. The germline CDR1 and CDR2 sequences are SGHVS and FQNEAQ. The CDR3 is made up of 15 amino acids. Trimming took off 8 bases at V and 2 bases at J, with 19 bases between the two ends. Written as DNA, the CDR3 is TGTGCCAGCGGTCTCCTCCGCTACTCACCCTACGAGCAGTACTTC. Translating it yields CASGLLRYSPYEQYF. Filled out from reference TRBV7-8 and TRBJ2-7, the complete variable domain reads GAGVSQSPRYKVAKRGQDVALRCDPISGHVSLFWYQQALGQGPEFLTYFQNEAQLDKSGLPSDRFFAERPEGSVSTLKIQRTQQEDSAVYLCASGLLRYSPYEQYFGPGTRLTVT.

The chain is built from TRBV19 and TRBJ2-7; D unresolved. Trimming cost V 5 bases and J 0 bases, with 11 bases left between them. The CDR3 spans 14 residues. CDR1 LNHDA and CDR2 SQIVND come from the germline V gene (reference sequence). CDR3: CASSFTGISYEQYF. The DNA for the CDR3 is TGTGCCAGTAGTTTTACGGGTATCTCCTACGAGCAGTACTTC.

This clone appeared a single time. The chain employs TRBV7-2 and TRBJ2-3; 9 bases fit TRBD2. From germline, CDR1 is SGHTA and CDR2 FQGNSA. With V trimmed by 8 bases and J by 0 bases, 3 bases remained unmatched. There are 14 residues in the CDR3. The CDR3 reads CASSTSGSTDTQYF. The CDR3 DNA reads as TGTGCCAGCTCGACTAGCGGTAGCACAGATACGCAGTATTTT.

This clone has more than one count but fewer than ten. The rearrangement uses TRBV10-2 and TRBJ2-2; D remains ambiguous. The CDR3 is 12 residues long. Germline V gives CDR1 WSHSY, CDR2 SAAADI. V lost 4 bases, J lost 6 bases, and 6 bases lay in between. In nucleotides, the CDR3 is TGCGCCAGCAGTGTACGGTCCGGGGAGCTGTTTTTT. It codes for CASSVRSGELFF.

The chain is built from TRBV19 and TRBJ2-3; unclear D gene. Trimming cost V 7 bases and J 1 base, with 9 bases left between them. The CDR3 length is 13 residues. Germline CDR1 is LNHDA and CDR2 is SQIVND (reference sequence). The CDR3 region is CASTVRGTDTQYF. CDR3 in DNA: TGTGCCAGTACAGTAAGAGGCACAGATACGCAGTATTTT. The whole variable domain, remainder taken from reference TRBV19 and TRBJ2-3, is DGGITQSPKYLFRKEGQNVTLSCEQNLNHDAMYWYRQDPGQGLRLIYYSQIVNDFQKGDIAEGYSVSREKKESFPLTVTSAQKNPTAFYLCASTVRGTDTQYFGPGTRLTVL.

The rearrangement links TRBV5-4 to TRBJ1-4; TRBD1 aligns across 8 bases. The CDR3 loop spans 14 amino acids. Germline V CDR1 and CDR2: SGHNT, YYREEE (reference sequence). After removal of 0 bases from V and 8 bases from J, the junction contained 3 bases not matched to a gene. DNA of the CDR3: TGTGCCAGCAGCTTGGCCGGACAGGGAGAAAAACTGTTTTTT. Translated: CASSLAGQGEKLFF.

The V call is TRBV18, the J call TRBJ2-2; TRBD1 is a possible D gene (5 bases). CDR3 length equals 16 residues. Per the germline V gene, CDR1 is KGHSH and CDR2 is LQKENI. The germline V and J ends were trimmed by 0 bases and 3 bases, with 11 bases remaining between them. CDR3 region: CASSPPTPRDTGELFF. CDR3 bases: TGTGCCAGCTCACCACCGACCCCCAGGGACACCGGGGAGCTGTTTTTT.